This T cell receptor beta chain was captured by sequencing in a study of regulatory T cells in long-lasting Graves disease. In building TCR beta libraries, iRepertoire HTBI primers were used together with Arm-PCR of CDR3 regions. MiXCR, applied by TCRdb to the multiplex PCR reads, yields one record per CDR3 protein. The sample gives hundreds of thousands of distinct CDR3 sequences, 15% to 20% of which show up once; around 25% is in the top ten. Time point described: newly diagnosed GD, antithyroid drugs for less than 3 months. From PBMCs, RNA was extracted and then used to make the TCR library. CDR3 length: 18 amino acids. Germline-derived CDR1 and CDR2 are MNHEY and SMNVEV (reference sequence). V shed 7 bases and J shed 4 bases, with 26 bases lying between them. The study's findings and limits: The study found TRBV28, TRBJ1-2 and TRBJ2-5 favored in persistent disease.

As regards this clonotype: No antigen is known for it.

These data also featured in a second study, about T cells in Graves' hyperthyroidism and ophthalmopathy.

The receptor was isolated from a woman aged 40 to 65 with Graves disease. The gene calls are TRBV27 and TRBJ1-5, with D possibly TRBD1 on 5 matching bases. The source was peripheral blood mononuclear cells (PBMCs), collected at new diagnosis, from a patient treated with antithyroid drugs. The CDR3 region has the DNA TGTGCCAGCAACTCTCTTACGGGACTCCTATGGCGGAATCAGCCCCAGCATTTT. Amino acids: CASNSLTGLLWRNQPQHF.